This T cell receptor (beta chain) appears in the sequencing data of a study of T cell responses to AZD1222 COVID-19 vaccine. This clone was counted a few times. What it binds is not known. The V end lost 10 bases, the J end lost 0 bases, and 17 bases lay between the germline ends. CDR1 is SGHVS, CDR2 FQNEAQ, per germline. The CDR3 is 15 amino acids. Study-wide results and limits: Researchers took repertoire samples only after the peak T cell response had come. Mapped onto spike, vaccine-associated CD4 TCRs spanned it and were dominant at 160-218 and 743-854. Two AZD1222 administrations were followed by greater Spike-specific TCR breadth and depth. Seropositive status at baseline applied to only 5 or 6 AZD1222 recipients.

Clones were read by immunoSEQ multiplex PCR, and TCRdb kept only the in-frame ones, dropping some. The table records about 97,000 clones, about 88% of them present only once. The sequenced sample was peripheral blood, obtained on day 0 of AZD1222 vaccination. This chain uses TRBV7-8 with TRBJ2-3; unclear D gene. This clonotype originated in an adult in good health. CDR3 residues: CAMALGIGSTDTQYF. CDR3 nucleotide sequence: TGTGCCATGGCGCTAGGAATTGGTAGCACAGATACGCAGTATTTT.